The 8 T cell receptor beta chains below all came from one sample that was sequenced in a study of T cells in Graves' hyperthyroidism and ophthalmopathy. Regions amplified from RNA transcripts were the TCR beta CDR3 regions. An initial round of RT-PCR targeting the TCR CDR3 relied on the HTBI primer set. MiXCR was run by TCRdb on the multiplex PCR reads, yielding one entry per CDR3 protein. The data hold about 480,000 distinct CDR3 sequences, with approximately 15% observed a single time. The sample taken for sequencing was blood. These receptors were obtained from a woman aged 18-29 years with Graves' hyperthyroidism.

This clonotype has at least ten counts. The J gene is TRBJ1-1, the V gene TRBV3-1, with D possibly TRBD1 on 6 matching bases. This CDR3 region has 14 residues. Germline V gives CDR1 LGHDT, CDR2 YNNKEL (reference sequence). V shed 0 bases and J shed 4 bases, with 9 bases lying between them. The DNA for the CDR3 is TGTGCCAGCAGCCAAGAAACAGGGAGCACTGAAGCTTTCTTT. It is translated as CASSQETGSTEAFF. The full variable domain, with the rest looked up from reference TRBV3-1 and TRBJ1-1, is DTAVSQTPKYLVTQMGNDKSIKCEQNLGHDTMYWYKQDSKKFLKIMFSYNNKELIINETVPNRFSPKSPDKAHLNLHINSLELGDSAVYFCASSQETGSTEAFFGQGTRLTVV.

CDR3 region: CASSSTSGNSPDTQYF. CDR3 bases: TGTGCCAGCAGCAGTACTAGCGGGAACTCCCCAGATACGCAGTATTTT. The rearrangement uses TRBV3-1 and TRBJ2-3; TRBD2 aligns across 10 bases. After removal of 5 bases from V and 4 bases from J, the junction contained 9 bases not matched to a gene. Germline CDR1 reads LGHDT; CDR2 reads YNNKEL (reference sequence). This CDR3 comprises 16 residues.

In regard to this clonotype: A much larger clone lies one base from this, so it may be a read error. The gene calls are TRBV12-3 or TRBV12-4 and TRBJ2-7, with 7 bases matching TRBD2. V trimming: 2 bases; J trimming: 9 bases; junction bases outside the gene matches: 10. The CDR3 length is 14 residues. The CDR3 here is CASSLLRELNGQYF. CDR3 nucleotide sequence: TGTGCCAGCAGTTTATTGCGGGAGTTGAACGGGCAGTACTTC.

Ten or more counts support this clonotype. The V gene is TRBV7-2, the J gene TRBJ2-3, with TRBD2 matching 12 bases. The germline V gene has CDR1 SGHTA and CDR2 FQGNSA. The CDR3 runs to 16 residues. Losses at the gene ends were 5 bases for V and 4 bases for J; bases not matched to a gene: 7. CDR3 loop: CASSPRLAGAADTQYF. In DNA, the CDR3 is TGTGCCAGCAGCCCTCGACTAGCGGGAGCCGCAGATACGCAGTATTTT.

This clonotype has at least ten counts. V and J are TRBV2 and TRBJ2-4; D is unclear. The V end lost 3 bases, the J end lost 7 bases, and 10 bases lay between the germline ends. Per germline, CDR1 SNHLY and CDR2 FYNNEI. This CDR3 spans 13 amino acids. CDR3 in DNA: TGTGCCAGCAGTGAGGGCGGCAGGAACATTCAGTACTTC. It codes for CASSEGGRNIQYF.

This chain connects TRBV6-1 to TRBJ1-5, with D possibly TRBD1 on 5 matching bases. This CDR3 has 14 residues. The V gene lost 7 bases and the J gene lost 6 bases, with 16 bases spanning the gap. Germline CDR1 and CDR2: MNHNS and SASEGT. For the CDR3, the DNA is TGTGCCAGCACCCGTCGGGGGGATAGTCAGCCCCAGCATTTT. Its protein is CASTRRGDSQPQHF.

This clonotype was detected ten times or more. The chain employs TRBV19 and TRBJ1-5; TRBD1 aligns across 7 bases. This CDR3 contains 14 residues. V lost 5 bases and J lost 8; bases outside the gene matches: 9. Germline CDR1 reads LNHDA; CDR2 reads SQIVND (reference sequence). CDR3 bases: TGTGCCAGTAGTTCCAGGGACAGATCTAAGCCCCAGCATTTT. Protein sequence: CASSSRDRSKPQHF.

The CDR3 here is CASSDRAITTAHNQPQHF. The CDR3 coding sequence is TGCGCCAGCAGTGATAGGGCTATTACGACTGCACACAATCAGCCCCAGCATTTT. The rearrangement uses TRBV10-2 and TRBJ1-5; D is ambiguous. The CDR3 length is 18 residues. The germline gives CDR1 WSHSY, CDR2 SAAADI. Trimming took off 3 bases at V and 3 bases at J, with 21 bases between the two ends.